The sequence of this TCR beta chain was determined in a study of radiotherapy plus CTLA-4 blockade in lung cancer. Study-level findings and limits: The authors reported that early blood T cell clone dynamics, with interferon-beta, best predicted response.

Trimming pared 2 bases from V and 4 bases from J, leaving 11 bases between. The length of the CDR3 is 14 residues. Germline CDR1 and CDR2: MNHEY and SVGAGI. A remark on this clone: What it recognizes is unknown.

The repertoire was sequenced with immunoSEQ multiplex PCR; TCRdb's copy has only in-frame clones and lacks some. The sample includes about 48,000 clones, around nine tenths seen only once; the top ten take around 17%. The receptor comes from a human donor with non-small cell lung cancer that progressed on radiotherapy plus ipilimumab. Some clones in this sample may be carry-over from other donors' samples. The chain combines TRBV6-5 with TRBJ2-5; D possibly corresponds to TRBD1 (6 bases). Sequencing used peripheral blood, obtained from a patient treated with radiotherapy plus ipilimumab. CDR3 coding DNA: TGTGCCAGCAGTTACGACAGGCAGAGAGAGACCCAGTACTTC. Encoded protein: CASSYDRQRETQYF.